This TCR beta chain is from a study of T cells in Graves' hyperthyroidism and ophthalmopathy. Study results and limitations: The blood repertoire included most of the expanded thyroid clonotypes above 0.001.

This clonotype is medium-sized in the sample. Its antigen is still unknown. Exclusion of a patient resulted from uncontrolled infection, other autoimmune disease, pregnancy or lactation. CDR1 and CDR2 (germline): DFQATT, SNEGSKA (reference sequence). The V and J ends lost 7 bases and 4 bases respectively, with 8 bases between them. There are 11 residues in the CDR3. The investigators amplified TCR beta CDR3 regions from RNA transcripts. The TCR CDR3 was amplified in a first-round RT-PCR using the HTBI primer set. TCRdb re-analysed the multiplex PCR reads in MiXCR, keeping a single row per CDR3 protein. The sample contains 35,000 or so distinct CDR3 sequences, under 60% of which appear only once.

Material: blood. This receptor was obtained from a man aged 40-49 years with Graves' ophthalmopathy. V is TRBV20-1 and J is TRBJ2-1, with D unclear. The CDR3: CSGGTYNEQFF. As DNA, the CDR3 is TGCAGTGGGGGAACGTACAATGAGCAGTTCTTC.